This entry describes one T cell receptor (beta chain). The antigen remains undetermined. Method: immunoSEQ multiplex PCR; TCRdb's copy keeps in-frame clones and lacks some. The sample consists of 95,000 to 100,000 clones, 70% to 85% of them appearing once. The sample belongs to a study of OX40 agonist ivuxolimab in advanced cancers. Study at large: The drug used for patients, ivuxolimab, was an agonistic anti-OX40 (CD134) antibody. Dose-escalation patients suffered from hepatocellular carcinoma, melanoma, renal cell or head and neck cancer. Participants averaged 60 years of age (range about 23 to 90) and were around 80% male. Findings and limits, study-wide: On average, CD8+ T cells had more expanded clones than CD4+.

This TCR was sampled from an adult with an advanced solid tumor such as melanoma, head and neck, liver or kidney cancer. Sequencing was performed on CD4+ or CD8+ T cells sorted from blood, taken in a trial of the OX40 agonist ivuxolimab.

The CDR3: CASSFRGWPGNTEAFF. DNA for the CDR3: TGTGCCAGCAGCTTTCGTGGGTGGCCGGGGAACACTGAAGCTTTCTTT. The V gene is TRBV7-8, the J gene TRBJ1-1; D call uncertain. This CDR3 region has 16 residues. V was trimmed by 3 bases and J by 1 base, leaving 15 bases between them. Per the germline V gene, CDR1 is SGHVS and CDR2 is FQNEAQ. Filled out from reference TRBV7-8 and TRBJ1-1, the complete variable domain reads GAGVSQSPRYKVAKRGQDVALRCDPISGHVSLFWYQQALGQGPEFLTYFQNEAQLDKSGLPSDRFFAERPEGSVSTLKIQRTQQEDSAVYLCASSFRGWPGNTEAFFGQGTRLTVV.